The 13 T cell receptor beta chains below come from one sample, sequenced in a study of blood T cell repertoires in COVID-19. Assay used: immunoSEQ multiplex PCR; TCRdb lists only in-frame clones, some missing. The sample lists 250,000 to 350,000 clones; roughly 90% were seen once. Sequencing was carried out using peripheral blood. Receptors originate from a man aged 18 to 30 with active or convalescent COVID-19.

The chain has TRBV27 and TRBJ2-2, with 10 bases lining up with TRBD2. The V gene end was trimmed by 3 bases and the J gene end by 3 bases; junction bases not matched to a gene: 19. This CDR3 region has 21 residues. CDR1 is MNHEY and CDR2 is SMNVEV in the germline V gene (reference sequence). Written as DNA, the CDR3 is TGTGCCAGCAGTTTGCTAGCGGGAGCTGGGGGTAGGGGCCCTCACACCGGGGAGCTGTTTTTT. As protein: CASSLLAGAGGRGPHTGELFF.

The chain recombines TRBV6-5 with TRBJ2-1, with a possible D match to TRBD2 (6 bases). Germline CDR1 is MNHEY and CDR2 is SVGAGI. The CDR3 has 15 residues. Trimming removed 0 bases at V and 6 bases at J, with 12 bases between. DNA for the CDR3: TGTGCCAGCAGTTACTCGGGGCTAGCGATCAATGAGCAGTTCTTC. It encodes CASSYSGLAINEQFF.

This chain links TRBV20-1 with TRBJ2-3, with D tentatively TRBD2 (5 bases). Deletions cut 3 bases from V and 5 bases from J, with 12 bases between. Germline V gene data show CDR1 as DFQATT and CDR2 as SNEGSKA (reference sequence). The CDR3 runs to 13 residues. CDR3 DNA sequence: TGCAGTGCTAGTTCCCTAGCCGAAGATACGCAGTATTTT. Translated: CSASSLAEDTQYF.

This clone was seen only once. V gene TRBV4-2 combines with J gene TRBJ2-3; 8 bases are shared with TRBD2. The CDR3 is 18 residues long. V was pared by 0 bases and J by 0 bases, with 8 bases of the junction left unmatched. The germline V gene has CDR1 LGHNA and CDR2 YNFKEQ. CDR3 coding DNA: TGTGCCAGCAGCCAAGAAAGATACTCTAGCGGGAGCACAGATACGCAGTATTTT. Translating gives CASSQERYSSGSTDTQYF.

V gene TRBV4-2 combines with J gene TRBJ2-1, with 9 bases lining up with TRBD2. The CDR3 has 16 amino acids. Germline V lookup: CDR1 LGHNA, CDR2 YNFKEQ. Trimming at V came to 0 bases and at J to 3 bases, leaving 3 bases not matched to a gene. CDR3 bases: TGTGCCAGCAGCCAAGATCCTAGCGGGGACTACAATGAGCAGTTCTTC. It is translated as CASSQDPSGDYNEQFF.

With regard to this clone: One end of the junction fails to match germline, which may point to a read error. V and J are TRBV15 and TRBJ1-2; 9 bases map to TRBD1. The germline V gene has CDR1 LNHNV and CDR2 YYDKDF (reference sequence). The CDR3 loop spans 15 amino acids. The CDR3 spells CATSTRTGEYYGYTF. CDR3 DNA: TGTGCCACCAGCACTAGGACAGGGGAGTACTACGGCTACACCTTC.

The chain employs TRBV28 and TRBJ2-7, with D possibly matching TRBD2 (6 bases). V shed 1 base and J shed 4 bases, with 14 bases lying between them. Germline V gene data show CDR1 as MDHEN and CDR2 as SYDVKM. This CDR3 has 15 residues. CDR3 DNA: TGTGCCAGCAGTTTATTCCGGGAGCGGAGTTACGAGCAGTACTTC. It yields the protein CASSLFRERSYEQYF.

This chain connects TRBV11-2 to TRBJ2-7; 7 nucleotides line up with TRBD2. The CDR3 consists of 13 residues. Germline CDR1 SGHAT, CDR2 FQNNGV. Trimming cost V 5 bases and J 5 bases; bases outside gene matches: 6. The DNA for the CDR3 is TGTGCCAGCAGCCTGGGGGGAGGGGACGAGCAGTACTTC. It is translated as CASSLGGGDEQYF.

The count of this clone is one. The gene calls are TRBV6-2 or TRBV6-3 and TRBJ1-2; D possibly corresponds to TRBD1 (5 bases). CDR1 MNHEY and CDR2 SVGEGT come from the germline V gene. The V and J ends lost 5 bases and 4 bases respectively, with 17 bases between them. The CDR3 contains 15 residues. The CDR3, as DNA: TGTGCCAGCAGTCGCCTCGGCGGGGCCCTCTATGGCTACACCTTC. It encodes CASSRLGGALYGYTF.

The genes are TRBV27 and TRBJ2-2, with 15 positions matching TRBD2. Per the germline V gene, CDR1 is MNHEY and CDR2 is SMNVEV (reference sequence). V shed 5 bases and J 5 bases; nucleotides not matched to a gene: 6. The length of the CDR3 is 17 residues. In DNA, the CDR3 is TGTGCCAGCAGTCCCACCGGGACTAGCGGGAGGACCGGGGAGCTGTTTTTT. This gives the protein CASSPTGTSGRTGELFF.

V usage is TRBV27 and J usage is TRBJ1-6; D unresolved. The V gene's germline CDR1 is MNHEY and CDR2 SMNVEV (reference sequence). V was trimmed by 3 bases and J by 10 bases, leaving 10 bases between them. There are 13 residues in the CDR3. In nucleotides, the CDR3 is TGTGCCAGCAGTTTCGGCGAGGGCTCACCCCTCCACTTT. Protein product: CASSFGEGSPLHF.

The chain links TRBV4-3 to TRBJ1-1; tentative D call: TRBD1 (5 bases). With 0 bases removed from V and 4 bases from J, the gap between germline ends came to 9 bases. The CDR3 consists of 14 residues. Looked up from germline, CDR1 is LGHNA and CDR2 is YSLEER. Here the CDR3 reads CASSQDLGGTEAFF. For the CDR3, the DNA is TGCGCCAGCAGCCAAGATCTGGGGGGCACTGAAGCTTTCTTT.

This rearrangement joins TRBV5-1 to TRBJ2-2, with 9 bases lining up with TRBD1. The ends lost 6 bases at V and 4 bases at J; junction bases unmatched: 13. The germline CDR1 and CDR2 sequences are SGHRS and YFSETQ. This CDR3 spans 17 amino acids. CDR3 sequence reads: CASNSGGTGIFTGELFF. The CDR3 nucleotides read TGCGCCAGCAATTCCGGGGGGACAGGGATTTTCACCGGGGAGCTGTTTTTT.